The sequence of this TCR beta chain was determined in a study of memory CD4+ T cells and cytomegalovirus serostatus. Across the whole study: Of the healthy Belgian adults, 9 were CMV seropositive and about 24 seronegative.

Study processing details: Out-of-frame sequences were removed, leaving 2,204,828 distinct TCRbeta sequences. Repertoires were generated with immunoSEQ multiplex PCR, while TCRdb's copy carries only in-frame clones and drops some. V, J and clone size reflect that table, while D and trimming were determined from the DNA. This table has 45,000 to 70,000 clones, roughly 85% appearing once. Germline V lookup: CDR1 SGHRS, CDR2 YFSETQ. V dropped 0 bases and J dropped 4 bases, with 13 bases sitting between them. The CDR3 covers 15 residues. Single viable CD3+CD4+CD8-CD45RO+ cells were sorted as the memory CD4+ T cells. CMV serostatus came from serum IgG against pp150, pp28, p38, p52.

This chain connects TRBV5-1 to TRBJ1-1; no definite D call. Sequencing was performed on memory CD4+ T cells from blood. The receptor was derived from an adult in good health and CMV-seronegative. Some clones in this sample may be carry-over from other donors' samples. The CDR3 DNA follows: TGCGCCAGCAGCTTGGCCGGCTCCAGCCCCACTGAAGCTTTCTTT. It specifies CASSLAGSSPTEAFF.